This TCR beta chain originates from a study of identical twins. TCRdb redid the calling of the 5' RACE reads with MiXCR, one entry per CDR3 protein. The top ten clones hold 4% to 4.5% of a sample with some 690,000 distinct CDR3 sequences, 21% of them seen once. V lost 7 bases to trimming and J lost 2 bases, with 14 bases between them. This CDR3 has 13 residues. Germline loops: CDR1 SQVTM, CDR2 ANQGSEA. Study results and caveats: Cross-sectional statistical analysis was relied on for the conclusions, without the same donors being followed.

This clonotype has at least ten counts. Its antigen remains unidentified. This sample was shared with a second study, whose subject was T cells expressing NK-cell markers. That paper adds: NKG2C+ dominant clonotypes from 6 or 7 donors made up roughly 1.0-7.5% of CD8+ T cells. Topping the CD3+CD56-NKG2C+ fraction as well were these clonotypes, in a handful of donors.

The sample was PBMCs. The source of this sequence is a woman between 18 and 30 years old in good health. The rearrangement links TRBV29-1 to TRBJ2-5; either TRBD1 or TRBD2 may fit D (6 bases each). Here the CDR3 reads CSGDSGAQETQYF. The CDR3 nucleotides read TGCAGCGGTGACTCGGGGGCTCAAGAGACCCAGTACTTC.